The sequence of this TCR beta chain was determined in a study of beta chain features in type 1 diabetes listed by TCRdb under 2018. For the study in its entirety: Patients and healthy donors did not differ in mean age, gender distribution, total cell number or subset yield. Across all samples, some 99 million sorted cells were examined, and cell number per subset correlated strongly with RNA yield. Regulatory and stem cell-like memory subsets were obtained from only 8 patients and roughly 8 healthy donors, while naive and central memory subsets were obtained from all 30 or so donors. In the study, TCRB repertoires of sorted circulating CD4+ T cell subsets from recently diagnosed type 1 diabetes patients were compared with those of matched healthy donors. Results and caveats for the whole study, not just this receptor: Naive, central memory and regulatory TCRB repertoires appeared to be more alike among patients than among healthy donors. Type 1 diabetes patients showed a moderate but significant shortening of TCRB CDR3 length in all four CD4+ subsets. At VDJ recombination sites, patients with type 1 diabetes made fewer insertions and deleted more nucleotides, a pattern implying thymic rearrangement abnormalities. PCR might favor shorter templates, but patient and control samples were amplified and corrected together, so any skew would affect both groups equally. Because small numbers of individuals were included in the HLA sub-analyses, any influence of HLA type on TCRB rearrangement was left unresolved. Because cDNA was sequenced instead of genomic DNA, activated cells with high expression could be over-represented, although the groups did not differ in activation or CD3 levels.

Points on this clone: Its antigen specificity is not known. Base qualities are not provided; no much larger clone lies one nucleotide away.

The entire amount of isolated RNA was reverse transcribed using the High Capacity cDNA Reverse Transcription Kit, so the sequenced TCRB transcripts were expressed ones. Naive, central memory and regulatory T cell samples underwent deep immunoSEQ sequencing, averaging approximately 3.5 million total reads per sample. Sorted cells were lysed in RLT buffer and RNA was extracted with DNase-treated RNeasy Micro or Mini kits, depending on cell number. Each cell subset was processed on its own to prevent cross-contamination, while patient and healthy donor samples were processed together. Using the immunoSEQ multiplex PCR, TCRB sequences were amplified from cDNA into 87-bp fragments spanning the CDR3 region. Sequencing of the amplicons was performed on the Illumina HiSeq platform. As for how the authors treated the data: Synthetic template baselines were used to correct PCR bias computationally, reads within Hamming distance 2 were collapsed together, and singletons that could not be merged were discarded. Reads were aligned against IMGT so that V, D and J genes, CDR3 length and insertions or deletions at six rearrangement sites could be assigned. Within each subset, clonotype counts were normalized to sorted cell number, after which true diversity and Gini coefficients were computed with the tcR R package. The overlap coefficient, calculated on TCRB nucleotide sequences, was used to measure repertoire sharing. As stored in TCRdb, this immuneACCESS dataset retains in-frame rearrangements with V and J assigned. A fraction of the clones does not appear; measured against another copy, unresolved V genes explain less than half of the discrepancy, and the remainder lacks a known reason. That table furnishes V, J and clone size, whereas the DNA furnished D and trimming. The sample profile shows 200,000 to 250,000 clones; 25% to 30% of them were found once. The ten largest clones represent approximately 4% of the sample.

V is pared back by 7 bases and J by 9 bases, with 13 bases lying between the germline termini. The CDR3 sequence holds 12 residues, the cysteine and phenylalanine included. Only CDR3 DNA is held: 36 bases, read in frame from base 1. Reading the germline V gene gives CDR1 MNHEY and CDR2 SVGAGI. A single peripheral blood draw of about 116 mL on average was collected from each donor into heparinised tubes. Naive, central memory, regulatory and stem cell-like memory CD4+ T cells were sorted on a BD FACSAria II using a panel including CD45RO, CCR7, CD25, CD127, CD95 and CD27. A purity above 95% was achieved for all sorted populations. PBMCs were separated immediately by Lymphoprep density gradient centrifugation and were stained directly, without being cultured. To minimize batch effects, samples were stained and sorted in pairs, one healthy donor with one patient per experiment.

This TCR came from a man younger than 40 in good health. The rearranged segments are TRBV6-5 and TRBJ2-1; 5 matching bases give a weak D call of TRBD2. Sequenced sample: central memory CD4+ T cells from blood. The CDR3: CASIMEESEQFF. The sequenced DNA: TGTGCCAGCATTATGGAGGAAAGTGAGCAGTTCTTC.